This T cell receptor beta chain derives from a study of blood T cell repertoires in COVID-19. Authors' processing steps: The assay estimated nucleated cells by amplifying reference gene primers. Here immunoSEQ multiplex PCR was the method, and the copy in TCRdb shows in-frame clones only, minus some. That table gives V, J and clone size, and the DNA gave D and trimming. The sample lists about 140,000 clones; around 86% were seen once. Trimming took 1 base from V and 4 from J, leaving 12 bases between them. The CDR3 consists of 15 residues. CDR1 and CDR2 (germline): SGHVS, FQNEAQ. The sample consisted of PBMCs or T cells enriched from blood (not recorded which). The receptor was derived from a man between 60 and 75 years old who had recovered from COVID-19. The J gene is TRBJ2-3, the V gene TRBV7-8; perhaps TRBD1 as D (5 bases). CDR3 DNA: TGTGCCAGCAGCTTAGGAGGCAGGGTGGCAGATACGCAGTATTTT. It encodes CASSLGGRVADTQYF.